The clone carrying this T cell receptor (beta chain) was counted between two and nine times. The sample is drawn from a study of OX40 agonist ivuxolimab in advanced cancers. Looking at the study overall: The patients received agonistic anti-OX40 (CD134) antibody ivuxolimab.

The protocol was immunoSEQ multiplex PCR, while the TCRdb copy is restricted to in-frame clones and leaves out a portion. The table has 15,000 to 20,000 clones, roughly 73% seen once. Per germline, CDR1 SGHTS and CDR2 YDEGEE. CDR3 size: 12 residues. The V end was cut by 1 base, the J end by 7 bases, with 6 bases between. This chain links TRBV5-8 with TRBJ2-1; D uncertain. Sample: CD4+ or CD8+ T cells sorted from blood, taken in a trial of the OX40 agonist ivuxolimab. The origin of this receptor is an adult with an advanced solid tumor such as melanoma, head and neck, liver or kidney cancer. CDR3 DNA: TGTGCCAGCAGCTTGCTCCGGAATGAGCAGTTCTTC. As protein: CASSLLRNEQFF.